The clone carrying this T cell receptor beta chain was counted a single time. Germline trimming cut 6 bases from V and 6 bases from J; bases unmatched to any gene: 18. CDR1 LNHDA and CDR2 SQIVND come from the germline V gene (reference sequence). The CDR3 totals 18 residues. The data originate from a study of blood T cell repertoires in COVID-19. Study at large: Collection of acute and convalescent COVID-19 samples took place in the United States, Italy and Spain. From T cells, B-cell-depleted T cells, or PBMCs came the material, which was cDNA or gDNA.

Original methodology: For nucleated cells, counts were estimated from reference gene primer amplification. The method was immunoSEQ multiplex PCR; TCRdb's version includes in-frame clones alone and lacks a portion of them. V, J and clone size were drawn from that table, and D and trimming were deduced from the DNA. The sample lists more than 90,000 clones; 85% were seen once. The chain has TRBV19 and TRBJ2-1; 9 bases line up with TRBD2. The sequencing input was peripheral blood. This receptor was obtained from a man of 80 years or more with acute or convalescent COVID-19. The CDR3 is CASSKSRAGGPRSNEQFF. The CDR3, as DNA: TGTGCCAGTAGCAAGAGCCGGGCGGGAGGGCCTCGAAGCAATGAGCAGTTCTTC.